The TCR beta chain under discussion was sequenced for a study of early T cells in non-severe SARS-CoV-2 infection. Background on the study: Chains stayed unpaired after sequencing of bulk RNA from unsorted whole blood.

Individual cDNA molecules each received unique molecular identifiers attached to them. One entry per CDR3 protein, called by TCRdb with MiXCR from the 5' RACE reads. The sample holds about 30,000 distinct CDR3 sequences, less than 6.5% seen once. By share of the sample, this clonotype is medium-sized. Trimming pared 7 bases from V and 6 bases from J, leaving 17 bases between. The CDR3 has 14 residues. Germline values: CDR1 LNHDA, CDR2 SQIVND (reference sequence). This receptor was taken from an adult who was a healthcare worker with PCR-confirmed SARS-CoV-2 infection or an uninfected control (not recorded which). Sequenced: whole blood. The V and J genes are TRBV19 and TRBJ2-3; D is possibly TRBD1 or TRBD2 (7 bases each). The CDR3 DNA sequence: TGTGCCAGTAATATGGGAGGGGGCGCGGATACGCAGTATTTT. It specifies CASNMGGGADTQYF.